This TCR beta chain was recorded in a study of blood T cell repertoires in COVID-19. There are 15 residues in the CDR3. Germline V gene data show CDR1 as SEHNR and CDR2 as FQNEAQ (reference sequence). V lost 2 bases to trimming and J lost 1 base, with 11 bases between them. Data came from immunoSEQ multiplex PCR; TCRdb stores just in-frame clones and leaves some out. The sample holds about 92,000 clones; roughly 78% are singletons and the top ten take 10%. The rearrangement joins TRBV7-9 to TRBJ1-2, with no clear D. The source is a woman aged 70-85 years with acute or convalescent COVID-19. Sequencing was performed on peripheral blood. CDR3 sequence (DNA): TGTGCCAGCAGCTTACCCACGAGTGGTAACTATGGCTACACCTTC. This gives the protein CASSLPTSGNYGYTF.